The present entry profiles one T cell receptor (beta chain) with its context. This sample was included in a study of blood T cell repertoires in COVID-19. At the level of the study: Sample material is recorded as cDNA or gDNA derived from T cells, B-cell-depleted T cells, or PBMCs.

In the study's own analysis: The authors estimated nucleated cell counts from reference gene primer amplification. Libraries were prepared by immunoSEQ multiplex PCR; TCRdb keeps only in-frame clonotypes and omits some of them. D and trimming were read from the DNA, whereas the V and J calls and clone size are those reported in that table. The table has around 25,000 clones, 75% to 85% seen once. The source material was peripheral blood. The TCR sequence derives from a man older than 75 with active or convalescent COVID-19.

The CDR3 is CASIPGGMNTEAFF. DNA for the CDR3: TGTGCCAGCATCCCAGGGGGCATGAACACTGAAGCTTTCTTT. The chain is built from TRBV6-5 and TRBJ1-1; 8 bases align to TRBD1. CDR1 MNHEY and CDR2 SVGAGI come from the germline V gene. The V segment lost 7 bases and the J segment 0 bases; nucleotides outside the gene matches: 4. This CDR3 spans 14 amino acids.